A selection of T cell receptor beta chains follows, all from one sample in a study of cytomegalovirus exposure and HLA in healthy donors. The method was immunoSEQ multiplex PCR; TCRdb's version includes in-frame clones alone and lacks a portion of them. The sample holds 200,000 to 250,000 clones, over 75% seen once. The material sequenced was PBMCs. The receptors stem from a human donor in good health. Both conserved end residues are part of each CDR3. The order of the fields is CDR3 length, D gene, clone size, J gene, V gene, CDR3 protein, CDR3 DNA. The D gene is left open where the match is weak. Some rows have no size entry. The others give once, few or many, or a class for an expanded clone.

cdr3_length: 15
d_call: NA
clone_size: NA
j_call: TRBJ2-1
v_call: TRBV11-2
cdr3_aa: CASSLTESSYNEQFF
cdr3_nt: TGTGCCAGCAGTCTGACAGAGAGCTCCTACAATGAGCAGTTCTTC

cdr3_length: 14
d_call: NA
clone_size: NA
j_call: TRBJ2-7
v_call: TRBV5-1
cdr3_aa: CASSLGTNSYEQYF
cdr3_nt: TGCGCCAGCAGCTTGGGGACTAACTCCTACGAGCAGTACTTC

cdr3_length: 16
d_call: TRBD2
clone_size: NA
j_call: TRBJ2-7
v_call: TRBV7-8
cdr3_aa: CASSSAGLEMSYEQYF
cdr3_nt: TGTGCCAGCAGCTCAGCGGGGCTGGAGATGTCCTACGAGCAGTACTTC

cdr3_length: 14
d_call: NA
clone_size: NA
j_call: TRBJ2-1
v_call: TRBV19
cdr3_aa: CASSTPLAHNEQFF
cdr3_nt: TGTGCCAGTAGTACCCCCCTGGCTCACAATGAGCAGTTCTTC

cdr3_length: 19
d_call: TRBD1
clone_size: NA
j_call: TRBJ1-2
v_call: TRBV9
cdr3_aa: CASSVDPGGWATLEGGYTF
cdr3_nt: TGTGCCAGCAGCGTAGACCCAGGGGGCTGGGCTACACTAGAGGGAGGCTACACCTTC

cdr3_length: 13
d_call: NA
clone_size: NA
j_call: TRBJ1-1
v_call: TRBV2
cdr3_aa: CASRNRENTEAFF
cdr3_nt: TGTGCCAGCCGCAACAGGGAGAACACTGAAGCTTTCTTT

cdr3_length: 20
d_call: TRBD2
clone_size: NA
j_call: TRBJ2-1
v_call: TRBV7-8
cdr3_aa: CASSLTGRGTNGSSGYEQFF
cdr3_nt: TGTGCCAGCAGCTTAACCGGGAGGGGGACTAACGGGAGTAGTGGCTATGAGCAGTTCTTC

cdr3_length: 16
d_call: TRBD2
clone_size: NA
j_call: TRBJ2-3
v_call: TRBV19
cdr3_aa: CASKNSGRLSTDTQYF
cdr3_nt: TGTGCCAGTAAGAATAGCGGGAGATTGAGCACAGATACGCAGTATTTT

cdr3_length: 11
d_call: NA
clone_size: NA
j_call: TRBJ2-5
v_call: TRBV7-2
cdr3_aa: CASSQAETQYF
cdr3_nt: TGTGCCAGCAGCCAAGCCGAGACCCAGTACTTC

cdr3_length: 13
d_call: NA
clone_size: NA
j_call: TRBJ1-2
v_call: TRBV10-3
cdr3_aa: CASKRETNYGYTF
cdr3_nt: TGTGCCAGCAAGAGGGAAACTAACTATGGCTACACCTTC

cdr3_length: 14
d_call: NA
clone_size: NA
j_call: TRBJ2-3
v_call: TRBV5-1
cdr3_aa: CASSLARATDTQYF
cdr3_nt: TGCGCCAGCAGCTTGGCCCGAGCCACAGATACGCAGTATTTT

cdr3_length: 13
d_call: NA
clone_size: NA
j_call: TRBJ1-1
v_call: TRBV6-4
cdr3_aa: CASRQGSNTEAFF
cdr3_nt: TGTGCCAGCAGACAGGGTTCGAATACTGAAGCTTTCTTT

cdr3_length: 17
d_call: TRBD1
clone_size: NA
j_call: TRBJ2-3
v_call: TRBV4-1
cdr3_aa: CASSQTDRGRGTDTQYF
cdr3_nt: TGCGCCAGCAGCCAAACCGACAGGGGTCGGGGCACAGATACGCAGTATTTT

cdr3_length: 14
d_call: TRBD2
clone_size: NA
j_call: TRBJ2-3
v_call: TRBV5-1
cdr3_aa: CASSLGTSGDTQYF
cdr3_nt: TGCGCCAGCAGCTTGGGGACTAGCGGAGATACGCAGTATTTT

cdr3_length: 17
d_call: TRBD2
clone_size: NA
j_call: TRBJ2-7
v_call: TRBV5-4
cdr3_aa: CASSSGGQAMSSYEQYF
cdr3_nt: TGTGCCAGCAGCTCGGGAGGACAAGCCATGAGCTCCTACGAGCAGTACTTC

cdr3_length: 14
d_call: NA
clone_size: once
j_call: TRBJ1-1
v_call: TRBV7-3
cdr3_aa: CASSAAGRNTEAFF
cdr3_nt: TGTGCCAGCAGTGCGGCAGGGAGGAACACTGAGGCTTTCTTT

cdr3_length: 17
d_call: TRBD2
clone_size: NA
j_call: TRBJ2-5
v_call: TRBV7-2
cdr3_aa: CASSPRASGRSRETQYF
cdr3_nt: TGTGCCAGCAGCCCCAGAGCTAGCGGGAGGTCCCGGGAGACCCAGTACTTC

cdr3_length: 15
d_call: TRBD1
clone_size: NA
j_call: TRBJ2-5
v_call: TRBV5-6
cdr3_aa: CASSRGDRGAETQYF
cdr3_nt: TGTGCCAGCAGCCGTGGGGACAGGGGAGCAGAGACCCAGTACTTC

cdr3_length: 15
d_call: TRBD2
clone_size: NA
j_call: TRBJ2-7
v_call: TRBV28
cdr3_aa: CASSLRVAGGKEQYF
cdr3_nt: TGTGCCAGCAGTTTGAGGGTAGCGGGAGGGAAAGAGCAGTACTTC

cdr3_length: 14
d_call: TRBD1
clone_size: NA
j_call: TRBJ2-1
v_call: TRBV19
cdr3_aa: CASSITQGAAEQFF
cdr3_nt: TGTGCCAGTAGTATAACCCAGGGGGCAGCTGAGCAGTTCTTC

cdr3_length: 15
d_call: TRBD1
clone_size: NA
j_call: TRBJ1-2
v_call: TRBV28
cdr3_aa: CASSSPGTANYGYTF
cdr3_nt: TGTGCCAGCAGTTCCCCCGGGACAGCCAACTATGGCTACACCTTC

cdr3_length: 15
d_call: TRBD2
clone_size: NA
j_call: TRBJ2-3
v_call: TRBV28
cdr3_aa: CASSLVAGGADTQYF
cdr3_nt: TGTGCCAGCAGTTTGGTAGCGGGAGGGGCAGATACGCAGTATTTT

cdr3_length: 15
d_call: TRBD2
clone_size: once
j_call: TRBJ2-1
v_call: TRBV29-1
cdr3_aa: CSVLGLAASYNEQFF
cdr3_nt: TGCAGCGTCCTTGGACTAGCGGCCTCCTACAATGAGCAGTTCTTC

cdr3_length: 17
d_call: NA
clone_size: NA
j_call: TRBJ2-7
v_call: TRBV2
cdr3_aa: CASRAYHRQTAPGEQYF
cdr3_nt: TGTGCCAGCAGAGCATACCACAGGCAAACAGCCCCGGGCGAGCAGTACTTC

cdr3_length: 14
d_call: NA
clone_size: NA
j_call: TRBJ2-7
v_call: TRBV11-2
cdr3_aa: CASSFSTQLREQYF
cdr3_nt: TGTGCCAGCAGCTTCTCTACCCAGCTGAGGGAGCAGTACTTC

cdr3_length: 18
d_call: TRBD1
clone_size: NA
j_call: TRBJ1-1
v_call: TRBV18
cdr3_aa: CASSPGDRGSIYGTEAFF
cdr3_nt: TGTGCCAGCTCACCGGGGGACAGGGGTTCAATCTATGGCACTGAAGCTTTCTTT

cdr3_length: 16
d_call: NA
clone_size: NA
j_call: TRBJ1-3
v_call: TRBV7-2
cdr3_aa: CASSLVGGRSGNTIYF
cdr3_nt: TGTGCCAGCAGCTTAGTCGGAGGGAGATCCGGAAACACCATATATTTT

cdr3_length: 13
d_call: NA
clone_size: NA
j_call: TRBJ2-5
v_call: TRBV9
cdr3_aa: CASSVQDQETQYF
cdr3_nt: TGTGCCAGCAGCGTACAGGACCAAGAGACCCAGTACTTC

cdr3_length: 14
d_call: NA
clone_size: NA
j_call: TRBJ2-7
v_call: TRBV5-1
cdr3_aa: CASSLTTTTYEQYF
cdr3_nt: TGCGCCAGCAGCCTGACCACTACCACCTACGAGCAGTACTTC

cdr3_length: 13
d_call: NA
clone_size: NA
j_call: TRBJ2-1
v_call: TRBV21-1
cdr3_aa: CASSKERRNEQFF
cdr3_nt: TGTGCCAGCAGCAAAGAGCGACGCAATGAGCAGTTCTTC

cdr3_length: 14
d_call: NA
clone_size: NA
j_call: TRBJ1-1
v_call: TRBV5-1
cdr3_aa: CASSLMSVNTEAFF
cdr3_nt: TGCGCCAGCAGCTTGATGAGTGTGAACACTGAAGCTTTCTTT

cdr3_length: 15
d_call: NA
clone_size: NA
j_call: TRBJ1-5
v_call: TRBV6-6
cdr3_aa: CASSQQRGGNQPQHF
cdr3_nt: TGTGCCAGCAGTCAACAAAGGGGTGGCAATCAGCCCCAGCATTTT

cdr3_length: 16
d_call: TRBD2
clone_size: NA
j_call: TRBJ2-2
v_call: TRBV7-2
cdr3_aa: CASSLNGRALAGELFF
cdr3_nt: TGTGCCAGCAGCTTAAACGGGAGGGCCCTCGCCGGGGAGCTGTTTTTT

cdr3_length: 16
d_call: TRBD2
clone_size: NA
j_call: TRBJ2-1
v_call: TRBV30
cdr3_aa: CAWSVIAGPSYNEQFF
cdr3_nt: TGTGCCTGGAGTGTAATAGCGGGTCCATCCTACAATGAGCAGTTCTTC

cdr3_length: 14
d_call: NA
clone_size: NA
j_call: TRBJ1-3
v_call: TRBV6-5
cdr3_aa: CASSYSQSGNTIYF
cdr3_nt: TGTGCTAGCAGTTACTCACAGTCTGGAAACACCATATATTTT

cdr3_length: 13
d_call: TRBD1
clone_size: NA
j_call: TRBJ2-7
v_call: TRBV27
cdr3_aa: CASSQTGVGEQYF
cdr3_nt: TGTGCCAGCAGCCAGACAGGGGTGGGCGAGCAGTACTTC

cdr3_length: 15
d_call: TRBD1
clone_size: NA
j_call: TRBJ1-5
v_call: TRBV10-1
cdr3_aa: CASSPPDRVNQPQHF
cdr3_nt: TGCGCCAGCAGTCCCCCGGACAGGGTAAATCAGCCCCAGCATTTT

cdr3_length: 13
d_call: NA
clone_size: NA
j_call: TRBJ2-5
v_call: TRBV7-6
cdr3_aa: CAAGGNEGETQYF
cdr3_nt: TGTGCCGCCGGCGGGAATGAGGGAGAGACCCAGTACTTC

cdr3_length: 15
d_call: TRBD1
clone_size: NA
j_call: TRBJ2-7
v_call: TRBV5-8
cdr3_aa: CASSSGQGIRNEQYF
cdr3_nt: TGTGCCAGCAGCTCGGGACAGGGCATTCGCAACGAGCAGTACTTC

cdr3_length: 14
d_call: NA
clone_size: NA
j_call: TRBJ1-2
v_call: TRBV6-5
cdr3_aa: CASSSGGADYGYTF
cdr3_nt: TGTGCCAGCAGTTCCGGGGGGGCTGACTATGGCTACACCTTC

cdr3_length: 13
d_call: TRBD1
clone_size: NA
j_call: TRBJ1-2
v_call: TRBV2
cdr3_aa: CASSKQGSYGYTF
cdr3_nt: TGTGCCAGCAGCAAACAGGGGAGCTATGGCTACACCTTC

cdr3_length: 14
d_call: NA
clone_size: NA
j_call: TRBJ1-1
v_call: TRBV6-5
cdr3_aa: CASSYSRQKAEAFF
cdr3_nt: TGTGCCAGCAGTTACTCAAGACAGAAAGCTGAAGCTTTCTTT

cdr3_length: 14
d_call: NA
clone_size: once
j_call: TRBJ2-7
v_call: TRBV10-1
cdr3_aa: CASSAGWGLGEQYF
cdr3_nt: TGCGCCAGCAGTGCTGGATGGGGGCTAGGGGAGCAGTACTTC

cdr3_length: 13
d_call: NA
clone_size: NA
j_call: TRBJ2-7
v_call: TRBV5-4
cdr3_aa: CASSALGDYEQYF
cdr3_nt: TGTGCCAGCAGCGCCTTAGGGGACTACGAGCAGTACTTC

cdr3_length: 16
d_call: TRBD2
clone_size: once
j_call: TRBJ2-3
v_call: TRBV18
cdr3_aa: CASSPRLLAGPDTQYF
cdr3_nt: TGTGCCAGCTCACCACGTTTACTAGCGGGGCCTGATACGCAGTATTTT

cdr3_length: 16
d_call: NA
clone_size: few
j_call: TRBJ2-1
v_call: TRBV5-5
cdr3_aa: CASSLGPFNVDNEQFF
cdr3_nt: TGTGCCAGCAGCTTGGGGCCCTTTAATGTCGACAATGAGCAGTTCTTC

cdr3_length: 16
d_call: NA
clone_size: few
j_call: TRBJ1-1
v_call: TRBV9
cdr3_aa: CASSVAPISMNTEAFF
cdr3_nt: TGTGCCAGCAGCGTAGCCCCTATTAGTATGAACACTGAAGCTTTCTTT

cdr3_length: 13
d_call: NA
clone_size: NA
j_call: TRBJ2-7
v_call: TRBV30
cdr3_aa: CAWSVAGSCEQYF
cdr3_nt: TGTGCCTGGAGTGTTGCAGGGTCCTGCGAGCAGTACTTC

cdr3_length: 15
d_call: NA
clone_size: once
j_call: TRBJ2-7
v_call: TRBV4-1
cdr3_aa: CASSQDVTRSYEQYF
cdr3_nt: TGCGCCAGCAGCCAAGATGTTACTAGATCCTACGAGCAGTACTTC

cdr3_length: 16
d_call: NA
clone_size: NA
j_call: TRBJ2-3
v_call: TRBV2
cdr3_aa: CASSPTDRFDGDTQYF
cdr3_nt: TGTGCCAGCAGTCCGACGGACAGATTTGATGGAGATACGCAGTATTTT

cdr3_length: 15
d_call: NA
clone_size: NA
j_call: TRBJ1-3
v_call: TRBV4-1
cdr3_aa: CASSQARITGNTIYF
cdr3_nt: TGCGCCAGCAGCCAAGCCCGTATTACTGGAAACACCATATATTTT

cdr3_length: 14
d_call: TRBD2
clone_size: NA
j_call: TRBJ2-1
v_call: TRBV13
cdr3_aa: CAGSSLAGDSEQFF
cdr3_nt: TGTGCCGGCAGCTCCCTAGCGGGAGATAGTGAGCAGTTCTTC